Listed below are T cell receptor beta chains from one sample, sequenced in a study of cytomegalovirus exposure and HLA in healthy donors. Assay used: immunoSEQ multiplex PCR; TCRdb lists only in-frame clones, some missing. The sample comprises about 73,000 clones, 70% to 90% of which are singletons, and 3% to 4.5% rests with the top ten. The material sequenced was PBMCs. Every receptor here comes from a woman aged 18-29 years in good health and CMV-seropositive. CDR3s include the opening cysteine and the closing phenylalanine or tryptophan. A D gene is named only where the DNA matches it firmly. A clone size is listed for some rows: how often the clone was seen (once, few, many), or a class if it is expanded.

j_gene,d_gene,abundance,v_gene,CDR3aa,CDR3nt
TRBJ2-4,TRBD1,NA,TRBV29-1,CSASNTGGENIQYF,TGCAGCGCCTCTAACACAGGGGGTGAAAACATTCAGTACTTC
TRBJ2-7,TRBD1,once,TRBV27,CASRAGTGAYEQYF,TGTGCCAGCAGAGCCGGGACAGGGGCCTACGAGCAGTACTTC
TRBJ1-2,TRBD1,NA,TRBV4-2,CASSQAPGQENYGYTF,TGTGCCAGCAGCCAAGCCCCGGGACAGGAAAACTATGGCTACACCTTC
TRBJ2-5,NA,NA,TRBV15,CATASRSGETQYF,TGTGCCACTGCTTCCAGGTCTGGAGAGACCCAGTACTTC
TRBJ2-7,TRBD1,NA,TRBV11-2,CASSFGTGPYEQYF,TGTGCCAGCAGCTTTGGGACAGGCCCCTACGAGCAGTACTTC
TRBJ1-1,TRBD1,NA,TRBV5-6,CASSAPGQRAGTEAFF,TGTGCCAGCAGCGCCCCGGGACAGCGGGCGGGGACTGAAGCTTTCTTT
TRBJ2-7,NA,NA,TRBV15,CATSRDPNYEQYF,TGTGCCACCAGCAGAGATCCAAACTACGAGCAGTACTTC
TRBJ2-2,TRBD1,NA,TRBV7-2,CASSSYRGVNTGELFF,TGTGCCAGCAGCTCCTACAGGGGGGTGAACACCGGGGAGCTGTTTTTT
TRBJ2-2,NA,few,TRBV6-5,CASSGQNTGELFF,TGTGCCAGCAGTGGACAGAACACCGGGGAGCTGTTTTTT
TRBJ2-7,NA,NA,TRBV4-3,CASSQGRGPGSSYEQYF,TGCGCCAGCAGCCAAGGGCGGGGACCAGGGAGCTCCTACGAGCAGTACTTC
TRBJ2-7,NA,NA,TRBV30,CAWSPIAYEQYF,TGTGCCTGGAGTCCTATCGCCTACGAGCAGTACTTC
TRBJ2-5,NA,NA,TRBV7-6,CASSLGGHQQETQYF,TGTGCCAGCAGCTTAGGGGGACACCAACAAGAGACCCAGTACTTC
TRBJ2-7,TRBD1,NA,TRBV10-2,CASIPGQGSYEQYF,TGCGCCAGCATCCCGGGACAGGGGTCCTACGAGCAGTACTTC
TRBJ2-7,NA,once,TRBV7-6,CASSLASSYEQYF,TGTGCCAGCAGCTTAGCGAGCTCCTACGAGCAGTACTTC
TRBJ2-7,TRBD2,NA,TRBV19,CASSRRLAGAIREQYF,TGTGCCAGTAGTAGACGACTAGCGGGGGCGATCCGCGAGCAGTACTTC
TRBJ1-2,TRBD1,NA,TRBV9,CASSTPGQGSYGYTF,TGTGCCAGCAGCACTCCGGGACAGGGGTCCTATGGCTACACCTTC
TRBJ2-7,NA,NA,TRBV5-6,CASSSRYEQYF,TGTGCCAGCAGCTCGAGGTACGAGCAGTACTTC
TRBJ1-2,NA,NA,TRBV11-2,CASSQGYGYTF,TGTGCCAGCAGCCAGGGGTATGGCTACACCTTC
TRBJ2-7,NA,NA,TRBV2,CASSESDGTIYEQYF,TGTGCCAGCAGTGAAAGTGACGGGACAATCTACGAGCAGTACTTC
TRBJ2-3,TRBD2,NA,TRBV5-1,CAGATSSTDTQYF,TGCGCCGGAGCGACTAGCTCGACAGATACGCAGTATTTT
TRBJ2-7,TRBD2,NA,TRBV27,CASRLRLAGVKEQYF,TGTGCCAGCAGATTAAGACTAGCGGGAGTGAAAGAGCAGTACTTC
TRBJ2-1,TRBD2,NA,TRBV18,CASSPSRGRVYNEQFF,TGTGCCAGCTCACCCTCCCGCGGGAGGGTATACAATGAGCAGTTCTTC
TRBJ2-3,TRBD1,NA,TRBV27,CASSAGTELSTDTQYF,TGTGCCAGCAGTGCCGGGACAGAACTTAGCACAGATACGCAGTATTTT
TRBJ2-5,TRBD2,NA,TRBV7-8,CASSQFRGLAGGAQETQYF,TGTGCCAGCAGCCAATTCCGGGGACTAGCGGGGGGAGCCCAAGAGACCCAGTACTTC
TRBJ2-7,TRBD2,NA,TRBV2,CASSVLTSVEQYF,TGTGCCAGCAGTGTCCTAACTAGCGTCGAGCAGTACTTC
TRBJ2-1,NA,NA,TRBV5-1,CASSLVPDKYNEQFF,TGCGCCAGCAGCTTGGTTCCAGACAAGTACAATGAGCAGTTCTTC
TRBJ2-1,NA,NA,TRBV14,CASSRRTGVNEQFF,TGTGCCAGCAGCCGGAGGACGGGAGTGAATGAGCAGTTCTTC
TRBJ1-2,NA,NA,TRBV18,CASSPAPNYGYTF,TGTGCCAGCTCACCGGCACCTAACTATGGCTACACCTTC
TRBJ1-5,NA,NA,TRBV5-6,CASSLWGQARNQPQHF,TGTGCCAGCAGCTTGTGGGGCCAGGCCAGAAATCAGCCCCAGCATTTT
TRBJ1-6,TRBD1,few,TRBV19,CASSDRGQYNSPLHF,TGTGCCAGTAGTGACAGGGGTCAATATAATTCACCCCTCCACTTT
TRBJ2-5,TRBD2,NA,TRBV2,CASMRLAGGAPQETQYF,TGTGCCAGCATGCGACTAGCGGGGGGGGCACCTCAAGAGACCCAGTACTTC
TRBJ2-2,TRBD2,NA,TRBV6-6,CASKVASGGDRGLFF,TGTGCCAGCAAAGTGGCTAGCGGGGGGGACAGAGGACTGTTTTTT
TRBJ1-1,NA,NA,TRBV7-9,CASSLRGGASLNTEAFF,TGTGCCAGCAGCTTAAGGGGGGGGGCTTCCCTGAACACTGAAGCTTTCTTT
TRBJ1-6,NA,NA,TRBV7-8,CASSSGTPSNSPLHF,TGTGCCAGCAGCTCGGGGACACCATCTAATTCACCCCTCCACTTT
TRBJ2-7,TRBD2,NA,TRBV27,CASSLFAGGTYEQYF,TGTGCCAGCAGTTTGTTTGCGGGAGGAACCTACGAGCAGTACTTC